This TCR delta chain derives from a study of γδ T cells in repeated Plasmodium falciparum infection. The overall study: Four controlled malaria infections with P. falciparum NF54 spanned around 91 weeks. Samples were taken at baseline, before some infections, and 21 days after each.

TCRdb reapplied CATT to the multiplex PCR reads. The repertoire holds tens of thousands of delta-chain clones, with roughly 0.98% as singletons. Bulk repertoires came from Vgamma9/Vdelta2+ or Vdelta2-negative gammadelta T cells flow-sorted from PBMC. Germline CDR1 and CDR2: GEAIGNYY and EKD. The CDR3 spans 18 residues. Regarding this clone: The likely explanation is a read error, given a far larger clone one base away. At the DNA level, this CDR3 is encoded by other sequences in the same sample as well.

This sequence was found in a pool of human donors (malaria-infected and uninfected, not separated). The material sequenced was gamma-delta T cells from blood. No J gene call was made, and the V gene is TRDV2; TRDD3 reflects the table's D call only, with no check against the DNA. CDR3 in amino acids: CACDTLQPLGDGTDKLIF. The DNA of the CDR3 is TGTGCCTGTGACACTTTGCAGCCACTGGGGGATGGGACCGATAAACTAATCTTT.